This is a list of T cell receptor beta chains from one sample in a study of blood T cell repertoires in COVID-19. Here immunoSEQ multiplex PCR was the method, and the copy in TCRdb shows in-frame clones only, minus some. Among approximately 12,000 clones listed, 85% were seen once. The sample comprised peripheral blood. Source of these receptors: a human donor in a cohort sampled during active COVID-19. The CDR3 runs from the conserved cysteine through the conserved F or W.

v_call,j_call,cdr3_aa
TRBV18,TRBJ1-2,CASSAGKDGYTF
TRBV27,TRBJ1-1,CASSFVRLRNTEAFF
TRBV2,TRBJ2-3,CASSPRTDFTDTQYF
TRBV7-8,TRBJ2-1,CASSLRSSGRADNEQFF
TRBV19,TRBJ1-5,CASSLRTGASNQPQHF
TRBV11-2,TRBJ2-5,CASSTWTGLETQYF
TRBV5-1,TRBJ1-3,CASTLGANGGNTIYF
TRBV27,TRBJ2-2,CASSFEASGGNTGELFF
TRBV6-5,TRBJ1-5,CASSPGTDGNQPQHF
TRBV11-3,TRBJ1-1,CASSCRDRVNTEAFF
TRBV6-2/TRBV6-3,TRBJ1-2,CASSRGQGGNYGYTF
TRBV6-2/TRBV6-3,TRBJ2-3,CASSYSPPGVGATDTQYF
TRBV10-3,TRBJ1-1,CAISVKALDTEAFF
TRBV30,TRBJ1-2,CAWSATQNGYTF
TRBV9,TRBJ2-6,CASSVVNRGATGANVLTF
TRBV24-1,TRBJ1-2,CAVSVGSGGYTF